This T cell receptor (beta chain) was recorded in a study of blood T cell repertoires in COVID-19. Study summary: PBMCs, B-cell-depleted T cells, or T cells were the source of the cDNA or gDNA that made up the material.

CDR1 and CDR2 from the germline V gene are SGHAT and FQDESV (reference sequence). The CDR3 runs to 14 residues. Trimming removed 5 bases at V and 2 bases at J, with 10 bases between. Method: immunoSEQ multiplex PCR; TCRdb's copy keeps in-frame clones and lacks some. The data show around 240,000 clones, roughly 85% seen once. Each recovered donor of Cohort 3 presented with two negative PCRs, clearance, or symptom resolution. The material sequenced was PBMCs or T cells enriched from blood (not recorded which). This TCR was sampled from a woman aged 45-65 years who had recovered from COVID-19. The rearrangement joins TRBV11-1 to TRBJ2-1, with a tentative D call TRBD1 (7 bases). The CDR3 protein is CASSQGGTYNEQFF. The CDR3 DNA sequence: TGTGCCAGCAGCCAGGGGGGTACCTACAATGAGCAGTTCTTC.